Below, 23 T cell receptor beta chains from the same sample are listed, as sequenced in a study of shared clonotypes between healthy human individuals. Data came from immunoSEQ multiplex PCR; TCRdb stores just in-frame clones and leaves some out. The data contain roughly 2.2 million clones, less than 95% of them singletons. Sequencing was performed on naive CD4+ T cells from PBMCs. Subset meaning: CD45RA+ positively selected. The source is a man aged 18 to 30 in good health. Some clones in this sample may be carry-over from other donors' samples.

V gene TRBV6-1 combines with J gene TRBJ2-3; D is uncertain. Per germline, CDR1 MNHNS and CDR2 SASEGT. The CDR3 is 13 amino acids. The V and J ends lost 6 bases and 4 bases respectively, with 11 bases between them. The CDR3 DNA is TGTGCCAGCAGCCACCACACGCCAGATACGCAGTATTTT. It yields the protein CASSHHTPDTQYF.

CDR3 protein: CASSGSGRASHNEQFF. CDR3 sequence (DNA): TGTGCCAGCAGTGGCAGCGGGAGGGCCAGCCACAATGAGCAGTTCTTC. The J gene is TRBJ2-1, the V gene TRBV2, with 10 bases identical to TRBD2. From germline, CDR1 is SNHLY and CDR2 FYNNEI. This CDR3 region has 16 residues. Trimming removed 4 bases from V and 5 bases from J; junction bases left unmatched: 8.

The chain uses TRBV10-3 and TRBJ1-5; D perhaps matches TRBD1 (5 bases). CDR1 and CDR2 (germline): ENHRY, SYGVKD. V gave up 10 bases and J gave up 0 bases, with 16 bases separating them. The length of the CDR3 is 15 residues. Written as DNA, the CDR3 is TGTGCCACAGGAACCCGGACAAATAGCAATCAGCCCCAGCATTTT. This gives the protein CATGTRTNSNQPQHF.

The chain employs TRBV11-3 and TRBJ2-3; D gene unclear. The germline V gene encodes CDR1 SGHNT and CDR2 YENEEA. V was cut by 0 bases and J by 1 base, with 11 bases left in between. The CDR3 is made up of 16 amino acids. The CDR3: CASSLEVYPCTDTQYF. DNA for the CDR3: TGTGCCAGCAGCTTAGAGGTCTACCCCTGCACAGATACGCAGTATTTT.

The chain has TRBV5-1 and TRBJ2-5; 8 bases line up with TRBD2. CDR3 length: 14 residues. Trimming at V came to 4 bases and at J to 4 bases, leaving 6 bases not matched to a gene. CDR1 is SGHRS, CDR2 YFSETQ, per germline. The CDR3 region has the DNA TGCGCCAGCAGCGTGACTAGCGTGGGAGAGACCCAGTACTTC. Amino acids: CASSVTSVGETQYF.

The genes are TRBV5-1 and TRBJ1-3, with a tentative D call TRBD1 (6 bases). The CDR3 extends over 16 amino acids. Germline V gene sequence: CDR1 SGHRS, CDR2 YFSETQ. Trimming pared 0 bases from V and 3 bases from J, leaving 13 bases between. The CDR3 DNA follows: TGCGCCAGCAGCTTGGGGGGGCTCAGTCGTGGAAACACCATATATTTT. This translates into CASSLGGLSRGNTIYF.

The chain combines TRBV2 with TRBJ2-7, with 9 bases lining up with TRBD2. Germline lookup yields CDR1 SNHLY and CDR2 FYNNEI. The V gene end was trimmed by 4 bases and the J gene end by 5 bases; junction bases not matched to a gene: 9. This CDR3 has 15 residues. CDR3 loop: CASSVIAGVFNEQYF. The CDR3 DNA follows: TGTGCCAGCAGTGTAATAGCGGGAGTCTTCAACGAGCAGTACTTC.

The CDR3: CASSPSRVYNEQFF. CDR3 DNA: TGTGCCAGCAGTCCTTCCAGGGTGTACAATGAGCAGTTCTTC. This chain connects TRBV2 to TRBJ2-1, with D possibly matching TRBD1 (5 bases). This CDR3 region has 14 residues. V was shortened by 5 bases and J by 4 bases, with 12 bases between the two germline ends. Germline lookup yields CDR1 SNHLY and CDR2 FYNNEI.

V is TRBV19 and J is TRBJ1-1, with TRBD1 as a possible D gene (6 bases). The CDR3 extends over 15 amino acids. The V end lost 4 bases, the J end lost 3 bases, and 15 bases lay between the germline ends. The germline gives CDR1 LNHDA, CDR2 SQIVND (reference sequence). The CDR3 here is CASSNPVWGHTEAFF. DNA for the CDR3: TGTGCCAGTAGTAACCCGGTTTGGGGGCACACTGAAGCTTTCTTT.

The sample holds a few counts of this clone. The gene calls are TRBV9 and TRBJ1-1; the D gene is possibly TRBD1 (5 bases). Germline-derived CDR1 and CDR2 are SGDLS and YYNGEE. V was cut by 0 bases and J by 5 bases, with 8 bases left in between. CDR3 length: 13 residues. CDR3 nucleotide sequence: TGTGCCAGCAGCGTAGTGGGGGAAACTGAAGCTTTCTTT. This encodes CASSVVGETEAFF. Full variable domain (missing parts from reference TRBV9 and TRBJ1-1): DSGVTQTPKHLITATGQRVTLRCSPRSGDLSVYWYQQSLDQGLQFLIQYYNGEERAKGNILERFSAQQFPDLHSELNLSSLELGDSALYFCASSVVGETEAFFGQGTRLTVV.

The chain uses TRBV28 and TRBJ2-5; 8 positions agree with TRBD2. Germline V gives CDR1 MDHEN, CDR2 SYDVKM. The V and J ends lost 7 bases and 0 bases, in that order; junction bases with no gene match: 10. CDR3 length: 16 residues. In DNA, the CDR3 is TGTGCCAGCACTCGCCGAGCGGGAGCTAACCAAGAGACCCAGTACTTC. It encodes CASTRRAGANQETQYF.

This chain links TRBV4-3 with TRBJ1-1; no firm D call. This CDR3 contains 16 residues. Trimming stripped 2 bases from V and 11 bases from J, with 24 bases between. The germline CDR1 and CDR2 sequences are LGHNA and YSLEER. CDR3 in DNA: TGCGCCAGCAGCCAAATTTTGCTGGACCAACTACCACCGGCTTTCTTT. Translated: CASSQILLDQLPPAFF.

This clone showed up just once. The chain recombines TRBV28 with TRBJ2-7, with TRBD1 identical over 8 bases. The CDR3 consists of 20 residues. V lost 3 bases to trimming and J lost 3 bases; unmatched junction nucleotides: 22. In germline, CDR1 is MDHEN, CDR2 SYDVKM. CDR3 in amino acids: CASSFSALDRALLGYYEQYF. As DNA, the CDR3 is TGTGCCAGCAGTTTCAGTGCCCTGGACAGGGCTCTTTTGGGCTACTACGAGCAGTACTTC.

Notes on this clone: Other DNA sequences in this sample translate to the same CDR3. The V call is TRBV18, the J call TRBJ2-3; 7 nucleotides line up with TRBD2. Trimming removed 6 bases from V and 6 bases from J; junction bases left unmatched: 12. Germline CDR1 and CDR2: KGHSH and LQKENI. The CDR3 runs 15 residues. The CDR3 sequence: CASSPEAGADDTQYF. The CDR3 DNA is TGTGCCAGCTCGCCGGAGGCGGGAGCTGACGATACGCAGTATTTT.

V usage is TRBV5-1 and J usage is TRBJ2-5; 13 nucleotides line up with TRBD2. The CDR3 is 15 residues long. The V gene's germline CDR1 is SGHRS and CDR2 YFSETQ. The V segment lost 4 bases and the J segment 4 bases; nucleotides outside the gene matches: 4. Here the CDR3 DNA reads TGCGCCAGCAGCGGACTAGCGGGAGAGGTAGAGACCCAGTACTTC. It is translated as CASSGLAGEVETQYF. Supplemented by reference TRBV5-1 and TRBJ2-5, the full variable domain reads KAGVTQTPRYLIKTRGQQVTLSCSPISGHRSVSWYQQTPGQGLQFLFEYFSETQRNKGNFPGRFSGRQFSNSRSEMNVSTLELGDSALYLCASSGLAGEVETQYFGPGTRLLVL.

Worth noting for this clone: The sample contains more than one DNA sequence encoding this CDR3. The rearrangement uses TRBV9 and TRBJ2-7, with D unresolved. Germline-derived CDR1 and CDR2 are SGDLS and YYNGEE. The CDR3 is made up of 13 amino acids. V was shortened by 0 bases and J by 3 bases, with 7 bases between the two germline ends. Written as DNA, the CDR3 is TGTGCCAGCAGCGTAGGACAAGACTACGAGCAGTACTTC. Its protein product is CASSVGQDYEQYF. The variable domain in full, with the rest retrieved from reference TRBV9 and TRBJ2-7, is DSGVTQTPKHLITATGQRVTLRCSPRSGDLSVYWYQQSLDQGLQFLIQYYNGEERAKGNILERFSAQQFPDLHSELNLSSLELGDSALYFCASSVGQDYEQYFGPGTRLTVT.

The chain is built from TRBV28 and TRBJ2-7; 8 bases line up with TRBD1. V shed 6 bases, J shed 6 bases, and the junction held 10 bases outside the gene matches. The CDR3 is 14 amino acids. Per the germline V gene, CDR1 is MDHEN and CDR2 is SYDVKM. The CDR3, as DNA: TGTGCCAGCAGAAGACCGGGACAGGAGGCCGAGCAGTACTTC. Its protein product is CASRRPGQEAEQYF.

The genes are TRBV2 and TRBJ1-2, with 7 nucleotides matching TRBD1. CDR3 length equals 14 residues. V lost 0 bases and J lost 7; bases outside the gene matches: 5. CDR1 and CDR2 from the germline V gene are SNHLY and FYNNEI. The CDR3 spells CASSEAKGAAGYTF. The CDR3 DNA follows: TGTGCCAGCAGTGAAGCTAAGGGGGCGGCTGGCTACACCTTC.

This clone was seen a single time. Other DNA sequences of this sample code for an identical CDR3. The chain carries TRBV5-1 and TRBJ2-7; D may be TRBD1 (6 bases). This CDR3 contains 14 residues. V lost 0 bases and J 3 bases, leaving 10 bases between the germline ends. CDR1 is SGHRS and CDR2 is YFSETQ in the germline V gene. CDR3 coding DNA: TGCGCCAGCAGCTTGGCAGGACAGAACTACGAGCAGTACTTC. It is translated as CASSLAGQNYEQYF.

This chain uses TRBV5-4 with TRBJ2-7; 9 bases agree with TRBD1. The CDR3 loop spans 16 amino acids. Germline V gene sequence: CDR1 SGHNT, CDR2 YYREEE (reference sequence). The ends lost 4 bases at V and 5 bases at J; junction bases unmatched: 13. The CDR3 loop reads CASSHKSGTGLHEQYF. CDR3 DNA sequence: TGTGCCAGCAGCCACAAATCCGGGACAGGGCTACACGAGCAGTACTTC.

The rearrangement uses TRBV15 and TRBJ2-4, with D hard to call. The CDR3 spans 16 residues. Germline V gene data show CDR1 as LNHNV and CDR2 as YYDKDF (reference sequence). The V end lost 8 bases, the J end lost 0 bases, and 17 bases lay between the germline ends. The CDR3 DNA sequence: TGTGCCACCGCAGCCCAGGCCTCGCTAGCCAAAAACATTCAGTACTTC. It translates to CATAAQASLAKNIQYF.

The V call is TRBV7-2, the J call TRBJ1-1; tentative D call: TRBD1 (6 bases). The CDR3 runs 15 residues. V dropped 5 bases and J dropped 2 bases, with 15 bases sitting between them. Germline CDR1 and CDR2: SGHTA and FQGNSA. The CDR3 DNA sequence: TGTGCCAGCAGCCCGGAACAGGGAATAAACACTGAAGCTTTCTTT. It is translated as CASSPEQGINTEAFF.

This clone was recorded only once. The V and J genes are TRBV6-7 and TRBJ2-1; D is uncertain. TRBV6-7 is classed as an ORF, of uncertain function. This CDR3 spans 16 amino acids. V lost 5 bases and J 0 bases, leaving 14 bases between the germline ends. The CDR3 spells CASSRADVSSYNEQFF. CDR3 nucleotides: TGTGCCAGCAGTCGCGCGGACGTCAGCTCCTACAATGAGCAGTTCTTC.